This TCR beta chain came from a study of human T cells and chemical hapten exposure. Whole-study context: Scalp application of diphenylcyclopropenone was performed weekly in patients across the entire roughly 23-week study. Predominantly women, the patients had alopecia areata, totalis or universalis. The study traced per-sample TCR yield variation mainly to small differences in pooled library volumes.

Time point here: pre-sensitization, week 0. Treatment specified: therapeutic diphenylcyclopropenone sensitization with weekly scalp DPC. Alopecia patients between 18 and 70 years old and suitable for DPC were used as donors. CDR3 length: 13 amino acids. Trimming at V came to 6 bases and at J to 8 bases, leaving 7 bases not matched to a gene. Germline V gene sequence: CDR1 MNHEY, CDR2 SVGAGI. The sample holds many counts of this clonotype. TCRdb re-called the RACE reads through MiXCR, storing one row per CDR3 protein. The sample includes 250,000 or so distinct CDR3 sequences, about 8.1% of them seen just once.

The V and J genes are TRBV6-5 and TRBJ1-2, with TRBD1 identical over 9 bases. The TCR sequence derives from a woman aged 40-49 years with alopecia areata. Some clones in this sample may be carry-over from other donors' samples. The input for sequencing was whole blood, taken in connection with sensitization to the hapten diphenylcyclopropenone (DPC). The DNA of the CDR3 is TGTGCCAGCAGAGCACAGGGGGCGCAAGGCTACACCTTC. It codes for CASRAQGAQGYTF.